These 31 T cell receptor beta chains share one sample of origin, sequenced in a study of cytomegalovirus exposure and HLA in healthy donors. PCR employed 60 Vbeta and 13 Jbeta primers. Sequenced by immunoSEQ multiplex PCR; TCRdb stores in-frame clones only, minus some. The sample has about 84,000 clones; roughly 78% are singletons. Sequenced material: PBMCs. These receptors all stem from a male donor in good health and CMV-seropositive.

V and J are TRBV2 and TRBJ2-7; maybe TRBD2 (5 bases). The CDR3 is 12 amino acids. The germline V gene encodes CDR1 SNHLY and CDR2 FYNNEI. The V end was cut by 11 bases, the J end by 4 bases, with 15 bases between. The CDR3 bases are TGTGCCGCCGCCAGAGAGGGATACGAGCAGTACTTC. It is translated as CAAAREGYEQYF. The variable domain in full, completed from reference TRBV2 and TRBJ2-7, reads EPEVTQTPSHQVTQMGQEVILRCVPISNHLYFYWYRQILGQKVEFLVSFYNNEISEKSEIFDDQFSVERPDGSNFTLKIRSTKLEDSAMYFCAAAREGYEQYFGPGTRLTVT.

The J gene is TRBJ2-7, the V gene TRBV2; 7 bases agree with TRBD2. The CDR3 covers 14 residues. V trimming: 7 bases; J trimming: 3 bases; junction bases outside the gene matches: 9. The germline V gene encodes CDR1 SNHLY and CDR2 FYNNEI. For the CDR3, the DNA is TGTGCCAGCAAGCAAAGCGGGAACCTCTACGAGCAGTACTTC. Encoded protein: CASKQSGNLYEQYF.

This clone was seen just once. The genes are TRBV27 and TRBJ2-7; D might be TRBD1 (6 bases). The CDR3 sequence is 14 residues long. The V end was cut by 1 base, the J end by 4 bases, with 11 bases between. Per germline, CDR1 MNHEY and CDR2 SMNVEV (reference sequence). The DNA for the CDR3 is TGTGCCAGCAGTTTATTGGGCCAGGGGTACGAGCAGTACTTC. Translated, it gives CASSLLGQGYEQYF.

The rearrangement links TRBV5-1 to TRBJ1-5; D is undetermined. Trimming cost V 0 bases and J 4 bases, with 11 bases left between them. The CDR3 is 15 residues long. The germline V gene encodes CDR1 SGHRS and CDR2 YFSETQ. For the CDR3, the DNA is TGCGCCAGCAGCTTGGACGGGTATGTTAATCAGCCCCAGCATTTT. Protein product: CASSLDGYVNQPQHF.

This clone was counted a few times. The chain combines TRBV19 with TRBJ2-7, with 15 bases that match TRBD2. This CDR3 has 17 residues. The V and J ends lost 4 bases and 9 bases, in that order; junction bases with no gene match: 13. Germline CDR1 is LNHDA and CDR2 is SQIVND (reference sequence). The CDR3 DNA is TGTGCCAGTAGTAGGACTAGCGGGAGGGCCCCGTTGGTTGCGCAGTACTTC. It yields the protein CASSRTSGRAPLVAQYF.

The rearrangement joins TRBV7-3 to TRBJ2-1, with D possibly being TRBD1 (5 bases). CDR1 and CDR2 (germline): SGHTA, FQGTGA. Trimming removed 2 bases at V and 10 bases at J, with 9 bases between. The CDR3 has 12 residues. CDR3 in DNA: TGTGCCAGCAGCTTATCAGGGAACGAGCAGTTCTTC. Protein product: CASSLSGNEQFF.

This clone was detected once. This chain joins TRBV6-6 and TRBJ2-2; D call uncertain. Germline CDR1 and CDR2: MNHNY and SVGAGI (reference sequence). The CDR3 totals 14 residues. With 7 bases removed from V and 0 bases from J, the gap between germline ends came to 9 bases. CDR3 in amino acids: CASKRSSNTGELFF. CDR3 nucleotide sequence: TGTGCCAGCAAACGGTCGTCGAACACCGGGGAGCTGTTTTTT.

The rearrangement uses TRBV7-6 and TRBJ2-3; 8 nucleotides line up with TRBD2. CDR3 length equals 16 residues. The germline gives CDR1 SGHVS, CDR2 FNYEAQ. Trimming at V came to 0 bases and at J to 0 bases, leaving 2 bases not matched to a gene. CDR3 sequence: CASSLALAGSTDTQYF. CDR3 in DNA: TGTGCCAGCAGCTTAGCTCTAGCGGGTAGCACAGATACGCAGTATTTT.

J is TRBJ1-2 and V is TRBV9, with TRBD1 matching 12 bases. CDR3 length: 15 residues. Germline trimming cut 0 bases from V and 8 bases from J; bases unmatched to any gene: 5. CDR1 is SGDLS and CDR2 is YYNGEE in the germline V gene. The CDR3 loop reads CASSVEGQGAQGYTF. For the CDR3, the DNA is TGTGCCAGCAGCGTAGAGGGACAGGGGGCGCAGGGCTACACCTTC.

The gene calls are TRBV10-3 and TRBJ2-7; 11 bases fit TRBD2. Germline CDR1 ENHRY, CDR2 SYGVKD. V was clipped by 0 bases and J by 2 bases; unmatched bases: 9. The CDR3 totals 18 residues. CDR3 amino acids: CAISESGASGRLTYEQYF. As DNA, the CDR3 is TGTGCCATCAGTGAGTCGGGGGCTAGCGGGAGGCTAACCTACGAGCAGTACTTC.

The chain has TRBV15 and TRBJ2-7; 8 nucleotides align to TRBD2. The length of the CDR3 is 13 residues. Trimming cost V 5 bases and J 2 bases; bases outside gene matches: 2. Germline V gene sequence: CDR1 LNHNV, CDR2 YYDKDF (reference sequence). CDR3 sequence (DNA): TGTGCCACCAGCGCGGGACTAGCCTACGAGCAGTACTTC. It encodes CATSAGLAYEQYF.

CDR3 residues: CASSFTTSPYNEQFF. CDR3 sequence (DNA): TGTGCCAGCAGTTTTACTACTAGCCCATACAATGAGCAGTTCTTC. The chain couples TRBV28 to TRBJ2-1, with D perhaps TRBD2 (6 bases). V lost 3 bases to trimming and J lost 4 bases, with 13 bases between them. CDR1 and CDR2 (germline): MDHEN, SYDVKM. The CDR3 has 15 residues.

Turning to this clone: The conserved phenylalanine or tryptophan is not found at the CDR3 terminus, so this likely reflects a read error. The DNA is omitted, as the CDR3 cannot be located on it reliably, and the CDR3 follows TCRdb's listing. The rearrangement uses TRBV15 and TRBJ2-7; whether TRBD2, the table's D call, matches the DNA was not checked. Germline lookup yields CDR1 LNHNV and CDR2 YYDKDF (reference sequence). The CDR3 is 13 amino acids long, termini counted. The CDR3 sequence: CATSRDRGRLDSY.

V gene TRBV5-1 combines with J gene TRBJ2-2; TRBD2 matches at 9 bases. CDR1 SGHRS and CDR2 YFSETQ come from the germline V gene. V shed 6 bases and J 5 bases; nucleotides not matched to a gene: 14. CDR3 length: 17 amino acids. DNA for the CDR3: TGCGCCAGCACCATTTGGGGTAGCGGGAGTCGGACCGGGGAGCTGTTTTTT. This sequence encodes CASTIWGSGSRTGELFF.

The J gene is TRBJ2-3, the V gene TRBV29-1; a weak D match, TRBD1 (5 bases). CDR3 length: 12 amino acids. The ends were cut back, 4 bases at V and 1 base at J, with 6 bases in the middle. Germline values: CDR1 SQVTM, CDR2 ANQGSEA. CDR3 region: CSVGGGTDTQYF. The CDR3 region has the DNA TGCAGCGTTGGGGGCGGCACAGATACGCAGTATTTT.

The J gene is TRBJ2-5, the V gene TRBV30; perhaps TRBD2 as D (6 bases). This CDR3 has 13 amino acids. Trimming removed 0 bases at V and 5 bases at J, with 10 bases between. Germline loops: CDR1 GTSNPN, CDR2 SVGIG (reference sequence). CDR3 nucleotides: TGTGCCTGGAGTGTATTGGGGAGGGAGACCCAGTACTTC. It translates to CAWSVLGRETQYF.

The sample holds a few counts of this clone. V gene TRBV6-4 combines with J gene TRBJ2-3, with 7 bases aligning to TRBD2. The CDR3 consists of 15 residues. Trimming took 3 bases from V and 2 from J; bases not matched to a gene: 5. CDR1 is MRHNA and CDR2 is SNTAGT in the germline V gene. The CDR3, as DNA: TGTGCCAGCAGTGAGGGGCTAGCGGACACAGATACGCAGTATTTT. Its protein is CASSEGLADTDTQYF.

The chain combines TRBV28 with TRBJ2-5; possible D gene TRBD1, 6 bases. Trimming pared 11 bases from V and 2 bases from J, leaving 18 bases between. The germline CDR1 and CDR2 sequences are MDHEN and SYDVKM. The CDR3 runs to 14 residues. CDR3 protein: CAAGAGVIQETQYF. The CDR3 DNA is TGTGCCGCAGGGGCAGGGGTAATACAAGAGACCCAGTACTTC.

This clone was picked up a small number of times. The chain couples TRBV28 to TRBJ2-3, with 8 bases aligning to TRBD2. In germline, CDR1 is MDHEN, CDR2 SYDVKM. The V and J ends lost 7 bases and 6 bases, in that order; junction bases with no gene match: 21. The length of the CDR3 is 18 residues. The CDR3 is CASNRISGNEGITDTQYF. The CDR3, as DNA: TGTGCCAGCAACCGTATTAGCGGGAATGAAGGGATCACGGATACGCAGTATTTT.

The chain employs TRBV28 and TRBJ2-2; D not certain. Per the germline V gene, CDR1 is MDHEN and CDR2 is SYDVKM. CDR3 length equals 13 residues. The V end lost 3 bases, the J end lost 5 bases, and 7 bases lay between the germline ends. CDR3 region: CASSFPVTGELFF. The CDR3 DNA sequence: TGTGCCAGCAGTTTCCCAGTAACCGGGGAGCTGTTTTTT.

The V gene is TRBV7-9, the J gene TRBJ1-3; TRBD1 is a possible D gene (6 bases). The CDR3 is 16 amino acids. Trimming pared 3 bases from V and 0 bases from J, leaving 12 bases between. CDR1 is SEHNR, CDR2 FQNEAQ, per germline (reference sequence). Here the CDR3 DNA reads TGTGCCAGCAGCTTCGGGGCAGGGGTCTCTGGAAACACCATATATTTT. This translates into CASSFGAGVSGNTIYF. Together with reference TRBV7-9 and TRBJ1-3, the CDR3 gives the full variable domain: DTGVSQNPRHKITKRGQNVTFRCDPISEHNRLYWYRQTLGQGPEFLTYFQNEAQLEKSRLLSDRFSAERPKGSFSTLEIQRTEQGDSAMYLCASSFGAGVSGNTIYFGEGSWLTVV.

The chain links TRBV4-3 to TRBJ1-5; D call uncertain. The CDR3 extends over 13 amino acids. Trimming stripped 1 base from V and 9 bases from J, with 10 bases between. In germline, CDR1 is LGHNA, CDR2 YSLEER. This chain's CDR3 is CASSQGTELPQHF. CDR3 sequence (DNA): TGCGCCAGCAGCCAAGGCACTGAATTGCCCCAGCATTTT.

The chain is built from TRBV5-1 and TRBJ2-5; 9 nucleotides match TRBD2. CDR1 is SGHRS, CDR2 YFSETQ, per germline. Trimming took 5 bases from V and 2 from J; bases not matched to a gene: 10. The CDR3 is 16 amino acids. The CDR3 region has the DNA TGCGCCAGCAGTTCCCTTTTAGCGGGAGCTCAAGAGACCCAGTACTTC. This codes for CASSSLLAGAQETQYF.

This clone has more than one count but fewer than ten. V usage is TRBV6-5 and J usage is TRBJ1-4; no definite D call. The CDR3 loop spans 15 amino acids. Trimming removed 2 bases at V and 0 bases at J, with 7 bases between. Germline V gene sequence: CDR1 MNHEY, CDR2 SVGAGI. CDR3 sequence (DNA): TGTGCCAGCAGTTACAGCAACCCAACTAATGAAAAACTGTTTTTT. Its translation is CASSYSNPTNEKLFF.

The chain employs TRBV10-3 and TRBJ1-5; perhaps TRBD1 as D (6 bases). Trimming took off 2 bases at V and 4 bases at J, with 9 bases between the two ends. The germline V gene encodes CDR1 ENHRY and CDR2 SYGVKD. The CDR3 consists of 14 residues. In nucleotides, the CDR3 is TGTGCCATCAGTGAGAGACAGGTAAATCAGCCCCAGCATTTT. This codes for CAISERQVNQPQHF.

CDR3 DNA sequence: TGCGCCAGCAGCTTGGAACTAGCGGGCCAAGAGACCCAGTACTTC. Protein product: CASSLELAGQETQYF. The chain couples TRBV5-1 to TRBJ2-5; 9 bases are shared with TRBD2. Trimming at V came to 0 bases and at J to 1 base, leaving 1 base not matched to a gene. The CDR3 is made up of 15 amino acids. Germline-derived CDR1 and CDR2 are SGHRS and YFSETQ.

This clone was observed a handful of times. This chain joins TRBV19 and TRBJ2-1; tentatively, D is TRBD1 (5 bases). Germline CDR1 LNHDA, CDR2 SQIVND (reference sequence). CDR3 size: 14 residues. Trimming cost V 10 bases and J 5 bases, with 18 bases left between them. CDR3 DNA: TGTGCCACCACGAGGACAATGGGCGACAATGAGCAGTTCTTC. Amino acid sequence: CATTRTMGDNEQFF.

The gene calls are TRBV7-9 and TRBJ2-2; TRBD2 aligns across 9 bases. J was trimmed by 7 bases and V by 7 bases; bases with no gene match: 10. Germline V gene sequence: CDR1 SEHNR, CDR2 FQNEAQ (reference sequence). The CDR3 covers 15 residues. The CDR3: CASKYSGSSIGELFF. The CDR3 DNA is TGTGCCAGCAAATATAGCGGGAGTTCGATCGGGGAGCTGTTTTTT.

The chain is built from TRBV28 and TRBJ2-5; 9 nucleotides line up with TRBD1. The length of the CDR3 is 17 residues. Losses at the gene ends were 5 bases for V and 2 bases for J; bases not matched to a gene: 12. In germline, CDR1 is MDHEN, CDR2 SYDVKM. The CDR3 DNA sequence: TGTGCCAGCAGTGCCTCCGGGACAGGGCTCGGGCAAGAGACCCAGTACTTC. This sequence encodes CASSASGTGLGQETQYF.

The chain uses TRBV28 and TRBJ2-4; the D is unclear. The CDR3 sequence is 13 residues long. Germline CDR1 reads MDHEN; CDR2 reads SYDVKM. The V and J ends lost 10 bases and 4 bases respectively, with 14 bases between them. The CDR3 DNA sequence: TGTGCCACCTGGCCCCCAGAAAAAAACATTCAGTACTTC. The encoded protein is CATWPPEKNIQYF.

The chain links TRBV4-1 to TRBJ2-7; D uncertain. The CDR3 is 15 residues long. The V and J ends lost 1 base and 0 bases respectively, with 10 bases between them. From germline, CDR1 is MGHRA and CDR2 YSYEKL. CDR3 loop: CASSQAQVNSYEQYF. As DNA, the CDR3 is TGCGCCAGCAGCCAAGCCCAGGTGAACTCCTACGAGCAGTACTTC.